This entry features one T cell receptor beta chain sequence. Antigen unknown. Drawn from each donor were approximately 9.5 milliliters of peripheral blood. The sample is drawn from a study of blood T cells in healthy people across ages. General study findings and limits: The donors' CMV status was not determined, possibly confounding changes in expanded clonotypes.

The use of a sample-barcoded 5' primer and a J-beta primer mix characterized a second PCR of about 7 to 12 cycles. Per sample, CDR3-containing paired-end reads numbered at least 2.5 million. TCRdb ran MiXCR on the 5' RACE reads and lists one entry per CDR3 protein. The sample includes some 1.4 million distinct CDR3 sequences, approximately 42% of them seen just once. CDR1 is MNHEY, CDR2 SVGAGI, per germline. The V segment lost 4 bases and the J segment 3 bases; nucleotides outside the gene matches: 5. CDR3 length: 14 residues. The rearrangement links TRBV6-5 to TRBJ1-2, with 7 nucleotides matching TRBD1. The sequencing sample was made of blood. The sequence was obtained from a woman under 30 in good health. The chain's CDR3 is CASSSWQGDYGYTF. The CDR3 nucleotides read TGTGCCAGCAGTTCGTGGCAGGGGGACTATGGCTACACCTTC.